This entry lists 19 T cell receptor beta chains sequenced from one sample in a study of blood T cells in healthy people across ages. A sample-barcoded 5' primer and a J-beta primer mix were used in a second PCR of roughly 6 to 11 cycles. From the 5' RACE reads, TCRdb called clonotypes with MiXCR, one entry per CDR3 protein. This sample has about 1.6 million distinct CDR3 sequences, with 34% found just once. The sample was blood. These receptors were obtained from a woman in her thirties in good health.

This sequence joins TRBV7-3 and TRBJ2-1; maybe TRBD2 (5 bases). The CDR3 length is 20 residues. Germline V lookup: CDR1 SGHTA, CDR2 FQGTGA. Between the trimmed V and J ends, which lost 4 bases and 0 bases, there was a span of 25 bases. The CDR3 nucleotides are TGTGCCAGCAGCTCTATGCTAGCCGCCGAATCAGGATACTCCTACAATGAGCAGTTCTTC. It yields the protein CASSSMLAAESGYSYNEQFF.

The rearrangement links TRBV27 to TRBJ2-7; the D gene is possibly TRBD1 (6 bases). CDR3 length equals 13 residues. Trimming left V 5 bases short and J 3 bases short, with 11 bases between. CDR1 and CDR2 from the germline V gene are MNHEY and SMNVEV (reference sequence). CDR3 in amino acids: CASSAGEYYEQYF. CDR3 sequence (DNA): TGTGCCAGCAGTGCAGGGGAGTACTACGAGCAGTACTTC.

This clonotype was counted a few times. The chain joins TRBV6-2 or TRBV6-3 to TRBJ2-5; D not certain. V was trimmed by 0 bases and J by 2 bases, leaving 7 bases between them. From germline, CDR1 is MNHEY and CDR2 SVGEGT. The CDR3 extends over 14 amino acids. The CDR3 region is CASSYSMRQETQYF. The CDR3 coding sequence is TGTGCCAGCAGTTACTCGATGAGGCAAGAGACCCAGTACTTC.

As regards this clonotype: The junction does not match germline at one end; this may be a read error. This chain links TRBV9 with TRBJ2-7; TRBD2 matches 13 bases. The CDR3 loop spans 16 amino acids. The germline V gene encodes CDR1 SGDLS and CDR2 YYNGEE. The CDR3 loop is CASSAGLAGDSHEQYF. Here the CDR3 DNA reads TGTGCCAGCAGCGCAGGACTAGCGGGAGACTCCCACGAGCAGTACTTC.

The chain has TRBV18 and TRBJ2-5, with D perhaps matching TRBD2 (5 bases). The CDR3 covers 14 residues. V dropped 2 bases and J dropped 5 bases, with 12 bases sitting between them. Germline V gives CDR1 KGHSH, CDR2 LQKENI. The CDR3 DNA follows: TGTGCCAGCTCACCAGAGGGCCGACTGGAGACCCAGTACTTC. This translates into CASSPEGRLETQYF. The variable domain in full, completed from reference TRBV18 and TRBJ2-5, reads NAGVMQNPRHLVRRRGQEARLRCSPMKGHSHVYWYRQLPEEGLKFMVYLQKENIIDESGMPKERFSAEFPKEGPSILRIQQVVRGDSAAYFCASSPEGRLETQYFGPGTRLLVL.

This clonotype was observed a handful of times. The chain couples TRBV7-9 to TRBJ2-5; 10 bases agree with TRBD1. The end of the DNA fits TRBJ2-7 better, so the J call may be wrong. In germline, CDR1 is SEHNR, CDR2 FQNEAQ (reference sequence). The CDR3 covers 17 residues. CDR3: CASSYDSWDRGAPEQYF. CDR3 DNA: TGTGCCAGCAGTTACGACTCCTGGGACAGGGGAGCCCCCGAGCAGTACTTC.

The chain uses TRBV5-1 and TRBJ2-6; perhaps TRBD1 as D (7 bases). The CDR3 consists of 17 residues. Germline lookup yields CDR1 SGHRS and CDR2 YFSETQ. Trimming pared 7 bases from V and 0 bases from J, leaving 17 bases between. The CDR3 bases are TGCGCCAGCGGAGGACAGGCGGGAAGCTCTGGGGCCAACGTCCTGACTTTC. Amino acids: CASGGQAGSSGANVLTF.

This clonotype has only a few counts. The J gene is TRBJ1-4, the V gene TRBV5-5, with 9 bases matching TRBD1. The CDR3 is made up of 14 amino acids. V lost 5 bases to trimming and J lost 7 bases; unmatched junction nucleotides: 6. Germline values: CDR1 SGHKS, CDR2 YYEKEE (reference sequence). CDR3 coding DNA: TGTGCCAGCAGATGGACAGGGGAGGGTGAAAAACTGTTTTTT. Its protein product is CASRWTGEGEKLFF.

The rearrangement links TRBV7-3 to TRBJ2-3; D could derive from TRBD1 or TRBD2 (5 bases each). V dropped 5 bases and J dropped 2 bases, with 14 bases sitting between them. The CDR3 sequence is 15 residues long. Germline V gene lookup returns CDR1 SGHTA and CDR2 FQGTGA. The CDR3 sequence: CASSHGTADTDTQYF. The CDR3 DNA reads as TGTGCCAGCAGCCACGGGACCGCAGACACAGATACGCAGTATTTT.

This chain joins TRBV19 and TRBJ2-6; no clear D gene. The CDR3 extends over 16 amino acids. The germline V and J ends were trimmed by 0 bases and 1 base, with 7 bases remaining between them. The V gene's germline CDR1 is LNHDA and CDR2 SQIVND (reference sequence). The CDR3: CASSIDYHSGANVLTF. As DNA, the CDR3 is TGTGCCAGTAGTATAGATTACCATTCTGGGGCCAACGTCCTGACTTTC.

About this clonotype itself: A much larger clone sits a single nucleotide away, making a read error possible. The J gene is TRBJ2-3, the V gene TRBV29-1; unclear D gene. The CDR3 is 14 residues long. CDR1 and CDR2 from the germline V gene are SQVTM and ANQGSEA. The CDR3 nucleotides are TGCAGCGTCGAAACCCAGCTAAGCACAGATACGCGGTATTTT. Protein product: CSVETQLSTDTRYF.

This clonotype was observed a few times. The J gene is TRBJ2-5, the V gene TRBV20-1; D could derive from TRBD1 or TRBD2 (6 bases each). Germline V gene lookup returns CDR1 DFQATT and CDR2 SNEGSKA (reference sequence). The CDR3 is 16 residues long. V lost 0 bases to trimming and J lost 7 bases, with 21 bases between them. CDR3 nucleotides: TGCAGTGCTAGAGAGGGGGGCGCTGTAAAGGTTGGGACCCAGTACTTC. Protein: CSAREGGAVKVGTQYF.

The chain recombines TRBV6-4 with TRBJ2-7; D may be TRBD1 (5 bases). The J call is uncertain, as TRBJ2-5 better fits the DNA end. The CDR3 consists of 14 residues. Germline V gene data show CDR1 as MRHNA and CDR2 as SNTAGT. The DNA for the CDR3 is TGTGCCAGCAGTGACTCGAAGGGGTGGGAGACCCAGTACTTC. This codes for CASSDSKGWETQYF.

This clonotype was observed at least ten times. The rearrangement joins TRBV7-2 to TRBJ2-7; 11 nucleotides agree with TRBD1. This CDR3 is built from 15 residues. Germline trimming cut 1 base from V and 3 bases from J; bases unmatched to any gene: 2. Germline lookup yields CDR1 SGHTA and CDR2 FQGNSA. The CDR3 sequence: CASSLEGTGGYEQYF. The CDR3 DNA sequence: TGTGCCAGCAGCTTAGAAGGGACAGGGGGCTACGAGCAGTACTTC.

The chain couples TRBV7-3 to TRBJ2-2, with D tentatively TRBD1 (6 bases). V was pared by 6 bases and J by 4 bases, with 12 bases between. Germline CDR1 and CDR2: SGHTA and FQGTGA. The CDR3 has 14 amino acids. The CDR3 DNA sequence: TGTGCCAGCAGTCCAACAGGGAGCACCGGGGAGCTGTTTTTT. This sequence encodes CASSPTGSTGELFF.

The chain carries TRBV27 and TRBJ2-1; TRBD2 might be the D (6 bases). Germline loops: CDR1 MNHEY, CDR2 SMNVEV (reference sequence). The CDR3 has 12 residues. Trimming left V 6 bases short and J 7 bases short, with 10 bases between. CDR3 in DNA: TGTGCCAGCAGAAGCGGGCATAATGAGCAGTTCTTC. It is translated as CASRSGHNEQFF.

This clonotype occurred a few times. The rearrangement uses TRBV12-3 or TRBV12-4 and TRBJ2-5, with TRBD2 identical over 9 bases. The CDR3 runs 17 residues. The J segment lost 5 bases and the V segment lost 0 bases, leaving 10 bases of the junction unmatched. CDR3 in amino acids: CASSLAGSGGLMETQYF. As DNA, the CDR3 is TGTGCCAGCAGTTTAGCGGGTAGCGGGGGACTCATGGAGACCCAGTACTTC.

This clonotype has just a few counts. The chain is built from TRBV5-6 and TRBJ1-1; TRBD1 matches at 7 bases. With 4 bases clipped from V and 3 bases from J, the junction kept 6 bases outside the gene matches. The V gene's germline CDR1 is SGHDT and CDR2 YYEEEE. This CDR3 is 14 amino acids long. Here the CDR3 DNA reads TGTGCCAGCAGCCTGGGGACAGCTTACACTGAAGCTTTCTTT. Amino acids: CASSLGTAYTEAFF.

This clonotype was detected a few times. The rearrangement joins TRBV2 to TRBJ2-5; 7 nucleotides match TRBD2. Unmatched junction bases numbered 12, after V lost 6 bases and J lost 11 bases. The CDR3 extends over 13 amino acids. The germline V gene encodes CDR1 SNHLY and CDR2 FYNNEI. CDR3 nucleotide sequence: TGTGCCAGCAGGAACCCCCGGGCGGGGGAGCAGTACTTC. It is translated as CASRNPRAGEQYF.